The clone carrying this T cell receptor beta chain occurred a few times. Per germline, CDR1 MNHEY and CDR2 SVGAGI. V shed 2 bases and J shed 2 bases, with 12 bases lying between them. There are 15 residues in the CDR3. The sample is drawn from a study of T cells in Graves' hyperthyroidism and ophthalmopathy. TCR beta CDR3 region amplification was performed from RNA transcripts. The TCR CDR3 first-round RT-PCR relied on the HTBI primer set. A single record per CDR3 protein comes from TCRdb applying MiXCR to the multiplex PCR reads. The sample shows just under 750,000 distinct CDR3 sequences, 30% to 40% of them seen only once.

The TCR comes from a woman aged 40 to 50 with Graves' hyperthyroidism. The rearrangement links TRBV6-5 to TRBJ1-2; D ambiguous. The specimen was blood. Written as DNA, the CDR3 is TGTGCCAGCAGTTACGAGGTATACGGGAACTATGGCTACACCTTC. Protein product: CASSYEVYGNYGYTF.